This TCR beta chain emerged from a study of CD8 T cells in Susac syndrome. About 0.5 to 1 ug RNA was reverse transcribed with random hexamers. One entry per CDR3 protein, called by TCRdb with MiXCR from the immunoSEQ multiplex PCR reads. The repertoire includes some 150,000 distinct CDR3 sequences, less than 97% of them detected once, and approximately 0.15% sits in the top ten. The germline gives CDR1 SGHTA, CDR2 FQGTGA. The ends were cut back, 3 bases at V and 3 bases at J, with 7 bases in the middle. The length of the CDR3 is 13 residues. Sequenced sample: CD8+ T cells from PBMCs. The chain carries TRBV7-3 and TRBJ2-3, with D perhaps assigned TRBD1 or TRBD2 (5 bases each). This TCR derives from a human donor with multiple sclerosis. In nucleotides, the CDR3 is TGTGCCAGCAGCTTTGGGGGTACAGATACGCAGTATTTT. Its protein is CASSFGGTDTQYF.